Sequencing of this T cell receptor beta chain was carried out in a study of beta chain features in type 1 diabetes. Donors contributed one heparinised blood draw apiece, averaging about 116 mL. CDR3 length: 15 amino acids. Germline trimming cut 7 bases from V and 0 bases from J; bases unmatched to any gene: 8. CDR1 and CDR2 (germline): SGHNT, YYREEE (reference sequence). The sequenced template was cDNA made from the entire isolated RNA. Clones were sequenced by immunoSEQ multiplex PCR, and TCRdb holds only the in-frame ones, with some missing. The sample consists of 30,000 to 45,000 clones, 64% of them appearing once. This clone was recorded a few times.

The chain joins TRBV5-4 to TRBJ2-3; 7 positions agree with TRBD2. Sequencing used Tregs from blood. This clonotype originated in a woman under 40 in good health. The CDR3 nucleotides are TGTGCCAGCCTACGGGCGGGAGAAAGCACAGATACGCAGTATTTT. Translation gives CASLRAGESTDTQYF.